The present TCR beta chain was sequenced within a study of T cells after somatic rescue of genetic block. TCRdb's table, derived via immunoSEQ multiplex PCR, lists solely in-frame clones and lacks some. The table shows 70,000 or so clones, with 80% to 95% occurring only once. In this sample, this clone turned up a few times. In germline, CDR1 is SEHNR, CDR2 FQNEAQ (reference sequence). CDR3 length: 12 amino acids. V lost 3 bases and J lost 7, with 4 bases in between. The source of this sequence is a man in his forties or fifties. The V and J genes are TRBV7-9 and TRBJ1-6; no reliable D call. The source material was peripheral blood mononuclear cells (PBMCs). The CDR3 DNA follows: TGTGCCAGCAGCTTCACCAATTCACCCCTCCACTTT. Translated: CASSFTNSPLHF. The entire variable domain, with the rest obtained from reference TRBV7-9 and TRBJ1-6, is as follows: DTGVSQNPRHKITKRGQNVTFRCDPISEHNRLYWYRQTLGQGPEFLTYFQNEAQLEKSRLLSDRFSAERPKGSFSTLEIQRTEQGDSAMYLCASSFTNSPLHFGNGTRLTVT.